One sample yielded the 30 T cell receptor beta chains listed below, sequenced in a study of blood T cell repertoires in COVID-19. Some clones are missing from TCRdb's copy, which holds only in-frame ones; the method was immunoSEQ multiplex PCR. The sample includes around 110,000 clones, around four fifths of them seen just once. Material for sequencing was peripheral blood. The receptors were gathered from a man aged 65 to 85 with active or convalescent COVID-19.

The chain carries TRBV5-4 and TRBJ2-3, with D possibly TRBD2 on 6 matching bases. V lost 0 bases, J lost 1 base, and 9 bases lay in between. The V gene's germline CDR1 is SGHNT and CDR2 YYREEE (reference sequence). The CDR3 has 15 residues. The CDR3 nucleotides are TGTGCCAGCAGCTTGGTCGGGGGAGGCACAGATACGCAGTATTTT. It codes for CASSLVGGGTDTQYF.

The J gene is TRBJ2-5, the V gene TRBV5-1, with 8 bases lining up with TRBD1. CDR1 is SGHRS and CDR2 is YFSETQ in the germline V gene. The trim removed 7 bases at V and 7 bases at J, leaving 12 bases unmatched. CDR3 length equals 14 residues. CDR3 amino acids: CASADPQGAGTQYF. The CDR3 region has the DNA TGCGCCAGCGCCGACCCCCAGGGGGCTGGGACCCAGTACTTC.

The genes are TRBV7-9 and TRBJ2-5; 9 nucleotides align to TRBD1. V dropped 3 bases and J dropped 2; count of bases not matched to a gene: 10. This CDR3 contains 17 residues. Germline CDR1 reads SEHNR; CDR2 reads FQNEAQ (reference sequence). CDR3 coding DNA: TGTGCCAGCAGCTTTCGGACAGGGGATCGGGGACAAGAGACCCAGTACTTC. Translating it yields CASSFRTGDRGQETQYF.

This clone was detected only a few times. The genes are TRBV7-9 and TRBJ1-1; D call uncertain. The CDR3 length is 11 residues. In germline, CDR1 is SEHNR, CDR2 FQNEAQ (reference sequence). V was shortened by 7 bases and J by 3 bases, with 6 bases between the two germline ends. The DNA of the CDR3 is TGTGCCAGCACGGCGGACACTGAAGCTTTCTTT. It specifies CASTADTEAFF.

The chain combines TRBV6-5 with TRBJ1-2; D gene unclear. V gave up 0 bases and J gave up 8 bases, with 13 bases separating them. CDR1 is MNHEY and CDR2 is SVGAGI in the germline V gene. This CDR3 spans 14 amino acids. The CDR3 spells CASSYSRRSGGYTF. CDR3 sequence (DNA): TGTGCCAGCAGTTACTCGCGCAGATCCGGGGGCTACACCTTC.

The V call is TRBV7-2, the J call TRBJ2-1; 10 positions match TRBD2. Unmatched junction bases numbered 6, after V lost 4 bases and J lost 6 bases. This CDR3 spans 15 amino acids. Germline CDR1 SGHTA, CDR2 FQGNSA. The CDR3 sequence is CASSSSGRAVNEQFF. The CDR3 nucleotides are TGTGCCAGCAGCTCCAGCGGGAGGGCCGTCAATGAGCAGTTCTTC.

The V call is TRBV19, the J call TRBJ1-1; maybe TRBD1 (6 bases). This CDR3 is built from 13 residues. Deletions cut 7 bases from V and 12 bases from J, with 21 bases between. Germline V gene lookup returns CDR1 LNHDA and CDR2 SQIVND (reference sequence). The DNA of the CDR3 is TGTGCCAGTAATTTTCGGGACACCCCCGCAACTTTCTTT. Its translation: CASNFRDTPATFF. The complete variable domain, with remaining parts taken from reference TRBV19 and TRBJ1-1, reads DGGITQSPKYLFRKEGQNVTLSCEQNLNHDAMYWYRQDPGQGLRLIYYSQIVNDFQKGDIAEGYSVSREKKESFPLTVTSAQKNPTAFYLCASNFRDTPATFFGQGTRLTVV.

This clone turned up a few times. J is TRBJ1-6 and V is TRBV9; the D is unclear. From germline, CDR1 is SGDLS and CDR2 YYNGEE. CDR3 length equals 13 residues. The V end lost 4 bases, the J end lost 7 bases, and 9 bases lay between the germline ends. The CDR3 reads CASSKEGNSPLHF. For the CDR3, the DNA is TGTGCCAGCAGCAAGGAGGGAAATTCACCCCTCCACTTT.

V usage is TRBV28 and J usage is TRBJ1-2, with D unclear. CDR1 is MDHEN, CDR2 SYDVKM, per germline. V lost 8 bases and J lost 2, with 6 bases in between. The CDR3 is 11 amino acids. CDR3 loop: CASEENYGYTF. The CDR3 region has the DNA TGTGCCAGCGAGGAAAACTATGGCTACACCTTC.

The chain couples TRBV7-2 to TRBJ2-3; a weak D match, TRBD2 (5 bases). The CDR3 spans 14 residues. Per germline, CDR1 SGHTA and CDR2 FQGNSA. Trimming took 5 bases from V and 0 from J, leaving 9 bases between them. The DNA of the CDR3 is TGTGCCAGCAGCCCTGGACTGAGCACAGATACGCAGTATTTT. Protein: CASSPGLSTDTQYF.

The chain uses TRBV19 and TRBJ2-6, with D perhaps TRBD1 (6 bases). Trimming took 5 bases from V and 3 from J, leaving 11 bases between them. Germline V gene sequence: CDR1 LNHDA, CDR2 SQIVND (reference sequence). This CDR3 spans 15 amino acids. Here the CDR3 reads CASSRQVYGANVLTF. DNA for the CDR3: TGTGCCAGTAGTCGACAGGTTTATGGGGCCAACGTCCTGACTTTC.

This clone has a handful of counts. J is TRBJ1-2 and V is TRBV5-5; D is ambiguous. CDR1 SGHKS and CDR2 YYEKEE come from the germline V gene (reference sequence). The CDR3 is made up of 13 amino acids. V lost 4 bases to trimming and J lost 3 bases, with 10 bases between them. CDR3 amino acids: CASSDGIYYGYTF. The CDR3 region has the DNA TGTGCCAGCAGCGACGGGATTTACTATGGCTACACCTTC.

There are a few counts of this clone. V is TRBV11-2 and J is TRBJ1-5, with D possibly being TRBD1 (6 bases). Germline V gene lookup returns CDR1 SGHAT and CDR2 FQNNGV. Trimming stripped 0 bases from V and 7 bases from J, with 19 bases between. The CDR3 consists of 17 residues. CDR3 DNA: TGTGCCAGCAGCTTAGATGGGGGGGCGCAGAAACGACAGCCCCAGCATTTT. Its translation is CASSLDGGAQKRQPQHF.

The V and J genes are TRBV10-3 and TRBJ2-5; 8 bases align to TRBD2. Germline assignment: CDR1 ENHRY and CDR2 SYGVKD. CDR3 length: 16 residues. J was trimmed by 1 base and V by 11 bases; bases with no gene match: 15. This CDR3 reads CAARPTRGDIQETQYF. CDR3 nucleotides: TGTGCCGCCCGGCCTACGCGGGGGGACATCCAAGAGACCCAGTACTTC.

V and J are TRBV2 and TRBJ2-7; D call uncertain. The V gene lost 7 bases and the J gene lost 2 bases, with 12 bases spanning the gap. There are 13 residues in the CDR3. Germline loops: CDR1 SNHLY, CDR2 FYNNEI. The CDR3 nucleotides are TGTGCCAGCATGCGGCTGATGACCTACGAGCAGTACTTC. Its protein product is CASMRLMTYEQYF.

The genes are TRBV6-1 and TRBJ1-4; D is ambiguous. CDR3 size: 16 residues. Trimming removed 0 bases from V and 3 bases from J, with 11 bases in between. CDR1 MNHNS and CDR2 SASEGT come from the germline V gene. The CDR3 here is CASSEARLGSNEKLFF. In DNA, the CDR3 is TGTGCCAGCAGTGAAGCACGGTTGGGCTCTAATGAAAAACTGTTTTTT.

CDR3 nucleotide sequence: TGTGCCAGCAGCAACGGACAGGGAATCGGCTATGGCTACACCTTC. It yields the protein CASSNGQGIGYGYTF. The rearrangement joins TRBV7-2 to TRBJ1-2; TRBD1 agrees at 8 bases. CDR1 and CDR2 (germline): SGHTA, FQGNSA. This CDR3 region has 15 residues. Unmatched junction bases numbered 9, after V lost 5 bases and J lost 4 bases.

This sequence joins TRBV28 and TRBJ2-7; D unclear. V was clipped by 6 bases and J by 2 bases, with 2 bases between them. Germline values: CDR1 MDHEN, CDR2 SYDVKM. There are 10 residues in the CDR3. The CDR3 spells CASSTYEQYF. The CDR3 DNA sequence: TGTGCCAGCAGCACCTACGAGCAGTACTTC.

This clone turned up a few times. The chain joins TRBV2 to TRBJ1-2; a possible D gene is TRBD1 (5 bases). CDR3 length: 14 residues. Looked up from germline, CDR1 is SNHLY and CDR2 is FYNNEI. The V gene lost 3 bases and the J gene lost 5 bases, with 13 bases spanning the gap. The CDR3 nucleotides are TGTGCCAGCAGTGATAGGGCAGGGATATATGGCTACACCTTC. It is translated as CASSDRAGIYGYTF.

The gene calls are TRBV3-1 (or the pseudogene TRBV3-2) and TRBJ2-2; possibly TRBD2 for D (5 bases). This CDR3 is built from 16 residues. Germline V gene sequence: CDR1 LGHDT, CDR2 YNNKEL (reference sequence). Trimming shortened V by 1 base and J by 5 bases, and 14 bases separated the two germline ends. The CDR3 region has the DNA TGTGCCAGCAGCCAAGGACGGCGGGCCCAAACCGGGGAGCTGTTTTTT. This encodes CASSQGRRAQTGELFF.

J is TRBJ2-1 and V is TRBV5-1; TRBD1 aligns across 9 bases. This CDR3 has 13 amino acids. After removal of 5 bases from V and 9 bases from J, the junction contained 6 bases not matched to a gene. CDR1 is SGHRS, CDR2 YFSETQ, per germline. DNA of the CDR3: TGCGCCAGCAGTTGGGACAGGGAGACTGAGCAGTTCTTC. It yields the protein CASSWDRETEQFF.

The chain recombines TRBV18 with TRBJ1-2; TRBD1 matches 7 bases. Germline assignment: CDR1 KGHSH and CDR2 LQKENI. This CDR3 is 14 amino acids long. The V segment lost 3 bases and the J segment 8 bases; nucleotides outside the gene matches: 9. In nucleotides, the CDR3 is TGTGCCAGCTCACCTCAGAGACAGGGTGGAGGCTACACCTTC. The encoded protein is CASSPQRQGGGYTF.

The gene calls are TRBV7-2 and TRBJ2-1; 10 bases match TRBD1. The CDR3 has 16 residues. V lost 5 bases to trimming and J lost 0 bases; unmatched junction nucleotides: 4. Germline V gene data show CDR1 as SGHTA and CDR2 as FQGNSA. CDR3 protein: CASSPGQGSSYNEQFF. In DNA, the CDR3 is TGTGCCAGCAGCCCGGGACAGGGGAGCTCCTACAATGAGCAGTTCTTC.

The chain is built from TRBV4-1 and TRBJ1-6, with D perhaps matching TRBD1 (5 bases). The CDR3 runs 20 residues. V was clipped by 4 bases and J by 4 bases, with 26 bases between them. The germline gives CDR1 MGHRA, CDR2 YSYEKL. CDR3 nucleotides: TGCGCCAGCAGCCGATATATCTCCGACTTACAGGAGAAATATAATTCACCCCTCCACTTT. Residues: CASSRYISDLQEKYNSPLHF.

V usage is TRBV6-5 and J usage is TRBJ1-1; 7 nucleotides match TRBD1. The CDR3 covers 14 residues. CDR1 MNHEY and CDR2 SVGAGI come from the germline V gene. Losses at the gene ends were 6 bases for V and 4 bases for J; bases not matched to a gene: 8. DNA for the CDR3: TGTGCCAGCAGGTCAGGACAGGTTGGCACTGAAGCTTTCTTT. The encoded protein is CASRSGQVGTEAFF.

The chain has TRBV18 and TRBJ1-1; D ambiguous. The CDR3 contains 13 residues. V was cut by 5 bases and J by 1 base, with 8 bases left in between. CDR1 is KGHSH, CDR2 LQKENI, per germline. CDR3 in DNA: TGTGCCAGCTCATCCTCGGGGAACACTGAAGCTTTCTTT. It encodes CASSSSGNTEAFF.

This clone came up a few times. V usage is TRBV4-2 and J usage is TRBJ1-3, with a possible D match to TRBD1 (6 bases). The CDR3 consists of 15 residues. The germline CDR1 and CDR2 sequences are LGHNA and YNFKEQ. V was trimmed by 0 bases and J by 0 bases, leaving 6 bases between them. The CDR3 DNA follows: TGTGCCAGCAGCCAAGACAGGGGCTCTGGAAACACCATATATTTT. It is translated as CASSQDRGSGNTIYF.

This clone was detected once. The chain carries TRBV5-4 and TRBJ1-1; D possibly corresponds to TRBD1 (6 bases). The CDR3 is 14 amino acids. Trimming removed 2 bases at V and 10 bases at J, with 18 bases between. Germline V CDR1 and CDR2: SGHNT, YYREEE (reference sequence). The CDR3 bases are TGTGCCAGCAGCTTACCTCAGGGGAAGGCGCGAGCTTTCTTT. Translating gives CASSLPQGKARAFF.

As to this clone: Additional DNA sequences in this sample encode the identical CDR3. This chain connects TRBV18 to TRBJ2-7; a possible D gene is TRBD1 (8 bases). With 3 bases removed from V and 1 base from J, the gap between germline ends came to 13 bases. Germline CDR1 and CDR2: KGHSH and LQKENI. The CDR3 is made up of 15 amino acids. CDR3 in amino acids: CASSPGGTGSYEQYF. CDR3 nucleotides: TGTGCCAGCTCACCGGGGGGGACAGGTTCCTACGAGCAGTACTTC. Looking up the rest from reference TRBV18 and TRBJ2-7 gives the full variable domain: NAGVMQNPRHLVRRRGQEARLRCSPMKGHSHVYWYRQLPEEGLKFMVYLQKENIIDESGMPKERFSAEFPKEGPSILRIQQVVRGDSAAYFCASSPGGTGSYEQYFGPGTRLTVT.

The chain recombines TRBV7-9 with TRBJ1-2; unclear D gene. The germline V gene encodes CDR1 SEHNR and CDR2 FQNEAQ (reference sequence). V lost 3 bases to trimming and J lost 3 bases, with 11 bases between them. The length of the CDR3 is 14 residues. The DNA for the CDR3 is TGTGCCAGCAGCTTGGCCAAAGTGGACTATGGCTACACCTTC. Translated: CASSLAKVDYGYTF.